The 18 T cell receptor beta chains below all came from one sample that was sequenced in a study of identical twins (dated by TCRdb to the mid-2010s). Library prep was done by 5' RACE. Sequenced using an Illumina HiSeq 2000. TCRdb trimmed the raw reads at Q25, called clones with MiXCR and kept productive beta chains. Rows with one shared CDR3 protein collapse into an entry with the most common genes and DNA. The table for this sample lists a few hundred thousand distinct CDR3 sequences; about 18% of them were counted only once. The ten largest clones take up 9% to 15% of the sample. Sequencing was carried out using naive T cells sorted from blood. The cell subset or site label on this specimen signifies: cells isolated with a human naive T-cell isolation kit. These receptors were obtained from a middle-aged man in good health.

This clonotype was counted ten times or more. This chain connects TRBV20-1 to TRBJ2-3; 10 nucleotides line up with TRBD2. V lost 4 bases and J lost 4; bases outside the gene matches: 8. Germline-derived CDR1 and CDR2 are DFQATT and SNEGSKA (reference sequence). The CDR3 length is 15 residues. As DNA, the CDR3 is TGCAGTGCTAAGCGGGGGGGAGGGGGCGCAGATACGCAGTATTTT. It codes for CSAKRGGGGADTQYF.

The chain is built from TRBV7-8 and TRBJ2-6; TRBD1 is a possible D gene (8 bases). V lost 6 bases and J lost 0, with 21 bases in between. CDR1 and CDR2 from the germline V gene are SGHVS and FQNEAQ. The CDR3 runs to 19 residues. The CDR3 region is CASRGEGQGGGSGANVLTF. The CDR3 coding sequence is TGTGCCAGCAGGGGAGAAGGACAGGGCGGGGGCTCTGGGGCCAACGTCCTGACTTTC.

This clonotype was seen a handful of times. CDR3 amino acids: CASSSKWTILGTGTQYF. CDR3 nucleotide sequence: TGTGCCAGCAGCTCGAAATGGACAATTCTTGGCACAGGCACGCAGTATTTT. The rearrangement uses TRBV11-2 and TRBJ2-3; TRBD1 is a possible D gene (5 bases). CDR1 SGHAT and CDR2 FQNNGV come from the germline V gene. The V end lost 4 bases, the J end lost 9 bases, and 26 bases lay between the germline ends. The CDR3 loop spans 17 amino acids.

This clonotype was found many times. This chain connects TRBV20-1 to TRBJ2-7; a weak D match, TRBD1 (6 bases). The CDR3 length is 14 residues. V lost 0 bases, J lost 7 bases, and 16 bases lay in between. CDR1 and CDR2 (germline): DFQATT, SNEGSKA (reference sequence). The CDR3 DNA follows: TGCAGTGCTAGAGATTCCAGGACAGTATGGGAGCAGTACTTC. Amino acids: CSARDSRTVWEQYF.

This clonotype showed up just a few times. The genes are TRBV10-3 and TRBJ2-7; D may match TRBD1 or TRBD2 (6 bases each). The CDR3 length is 18 residues. Trimming removed 0 bases from V and 4 bases from J, with 22 bases in between. Germline-derived CDR1 and CDR2 are ENHRY and SYGVKD. The CDR3 DNA is TGTGCCATCAGTGAGTCTTCTCTGCAGGGGAGGCCTGGTTACGAGCAGTACTTC. It encodes CAISESSLQGRPGYEQYF.

V and J are TRBV18 and TRBJ1-3; D remains unclear. V was trimmed by 3 bases and J by 0 bases, leaving 9 bases between them. Germline V gene data show CDR1 as KGHSH and CDR2 as LQKENI. The CDR3 is 15 residues long. The CDR3 spells CASSPDSDSGNTIYF. In DNA form, the CDR3 reads TGTGCCAGCTCACCGGACTCAGACTCTGGAAACACCATATATTTT.

This clonotype was seen a handful of times. The chain employs TRBV20-1 and TRBJ1-5; 8 bases match TRBD1. This CDR3 is built from 17 residues. Germline assignment: CDR1 DFQATT and CDR2 SNEGSKA (reference sequence). V was pared by 2 bases and J by 0 bases, with 9 bases of the junction left unmatched. The CDR3 here is CSARRQGAPYSNQPQHF. The CDR3, as DNA: TGCAGTGCTAGACGCCAGGGGGCCCCTTATAGCAATCAGCCCCAGCATTTT.

The chain employs TRBV12-3 or TRBV12-4 and TRBJ2-3; 14 bases align to TRBD2. The V gene end was trimmed by 6 bases and the J gene end by 6 bases; junction bases not matched to a gene: 5. CDR3 length: 15 residues. This CDR3 is CASRLTSGGEDTQYF. In DNA form, the CDR3 reads TGTGCCAGCAGACTGACTAGCGGGGGGGAGGATACGCAGTATTTT.

This clonotype was counted between two and nine times. The chain carries TRBV10-3 and TRBJ2-2, with TRBD2 matching over 8 bases. The CDR3 runs to 15 residues. CDR1 is ENHRY, CDR2 SYGVKD, per germline. With 6 bases clipped from V and 2 bases from J, the junction kept 5 bases outside the gene matches. In DNA form, the CDR3 reads TGTGCCATCAGCACAAGCGGGGGAAACACCGGGGAGCTGTTTTTT. This translates into CAISTSGGNTGELFF.

This clonotype was observed a single time. CDR3 nucleotide sequence: TGCAGCGTTGAAGAATGGGGAGGGGGCGCAGATACGCAGTATTTT. Its protein product is CSVEEWGGGADTQYF. The chain recombines TRBV29-1 with TRBJ2-3, with D perhaps TRBD1 or TRBD2 (7 bases each). The germline V gene has CDR1 SQVTM and CDR2 ANQGSEA. The ends were cut back, 0 bases at V and 4 bases at J, with 14 bases in the middle. CDR3 length: 15 residues.

This clonotype showed up just a few times. V and J are TRBV7-8 and TRBJ2-1, with 9 bases aligning to TRBD2. Germline V gives CDR1 SGHVS, CDR2 FQNEAQ. CDR3 length: 16 residues. Trimming took 5 bases from V and 6 from J; bases not matched to a gene: 11. CDR3 region: CASSLREGLALNEQFF. In nucleotides, the CDR3 is TGTGCCAGCAGCCTACGTGAGGGACTAGCCCTCAATGAGCAGTTCTTC.

V is TRBV3-1 and J is TRBJ2-7; no firm D call. Germline values: CDR1 LGHDT, CDR2 YNNKEL (reference sequence). V lost 2 bases and J lost 5, with 13 bases in between. This CDR3 is built from 14 residues. This chain's CDR3 is CASSQTRMGDEQYF. Here the CDR3 DNA reads TGTGCCAGCAGCCAAACCCGTATGGGCGACGAGCAGTACTTC.

This clonotype turned up a few times. V and J are TRBV18 and TRBJ1-1; possible D gene TRBD1, 5 bases. The ends were cut back, 2 bases at V and 0 bases at J, with 19 bases in the middle. Germline loops: CDR1 KGHSH, CDR2 LQKENI. The CDR3 sequence is 18 residues long. The CDR3 sequence: CASSPWRDGGIMNTEAFF. The DNA for the CDR3 is TGTGCCAGCTCACCATGGAGAGACGGGGGGATCATGAACACTGAAGCTTTCTTT. The full variable domain, its missing parts supplied by reference TRBV18 and TRBJ1-1, is NAGVMQNPRHLVRRRGQEARLRCSPMKGHSHVYWYRQLPEEGLKFMVYLQKENIIDESGMPKERFSAEFPKEGPSILRIQQVVRGDSAAYFCASSPWRDGGIMNTEAFFGQGTRLTVV.

This clonotype was seen more than once but under ten times. One end of the junction fails to match germline, which may point to a read error. Written as DNA, the CDR3 is TGTGCCAGCAGCTTAGGTGTGGCCCTAAGATACAATAAGCAGTTCTTC. The encoded protein is CASSLGVALRYNKQFF. The chain carries TRBV7-2 and TRBJ2-1; no clear D gene. CDR1 is SGHTA and CDR2 is FQGNSA in the germline V gene. The CDR3 has 16 residues.

This clonotype was recorded only once. The chain recombines TRBV7-6 with TRBJ2-7; the match to TRBD2 covers 10 bases. Germline CDR1 is SGHVS and CDR2 is FNYEAQ. The CDR3 is 16 amino acids. V gave up 5 bases and J gave up 1 base; unmatched junction bases: 8. CDR3 bases: TGTGCCAGCAGCCTAAAAGCGGGAGGGTCGTCCTACGAGCAGTACTTC. Translating it yields CASSLKAGGSSYEQYF.

This clonotype has more than one count but fewer than ten. The V and J genes are TRBV7-9 and TRBJ1-1; D remains unclear. Looked up from germline, CDR1 is SEHNR and CDR2 is FQNEAQ (reference sequence). Trimming removed 3 bases from V and 0 bases from J, with 11 bases in between. This CDR3 comprises 15 residues. The CDR3 here is CASSLVTGMNTEAFF. The CDR3 DNA reads TGTGCCAGCAGCTTGGTGACGGGTATGAACACTGAAGCTTTCTTT.

CDR3: CSANRWASEAFF. In DNA, the CDR3 is TGCAGCGCGAACCGGTGGGCTAGTGAAGCTTTCTTT. The J gene is TRBJ1-1, the V gene TRBV29-1; D is ambiguous. CDR3 length: 12 residues. Trimming took 7 bases from V and 7 from J, leaving 16 bases between them. Germline values: CDR1 SQVTM, CDR2 ANQGSEA.

This clonotype was counted ten times or more. The chain is built from TRBV7-2 and TRBJ2-1, with D unclear. Germline loops: CDR1 SGHTA, CDR2 FQGNSA. Deletions cut 0 bases from V and 0 bases from J, with 3 bases between. The CDR3 extends over 14 amino acids. The CDR3 region has the DNA TGTGCCAGCAGCTTAGCGGGCTCCTACAATGAGCAGTTCTTC. It yields the protein CASSLAGSYNEQFF.